This T cell receptor beta chain was captured by sequencing in a study of a mutant IDH1 vaccine in newly diagnosed glioma. In the study overall: The first vaccination came 4-6 weeks after radiotherapy alone, or with temozolomide cycles. Patients' prior therapy spanned radiotherapy, temozolomide, or both; most underwent both.

Profiled with immunoSEQ multiplex PCR; TCRdb holds only in-frame clones, not every one. Counted here are about 68,000 clones, approximately 88% occurring once; the ten biggest clones make up about 12%. Of note for this clone: Its antigen remains unidentified.

The germline CDR1 and CDR2 sequences are SGHDT and YYEEEE. The V gene lost 1 base and the J gene lost 7 bases, with 14 bases spanning the gap. The CDR3 totals 15 residues. Sample time point: week 35, safety follow-up. In the vaccine, a single dose held 300 ug of the mutant IDH1 20-mer peptide, along with topical imiquimod. The study enrolled donors with new WHO grade 3 or 4 IDH1-mutant, ATRX-lost astrocytomas. The sample in question was PBMCs, obtained from a glioma patient whose treatment included an IDH1 peptide vaccine. The sequence derives from a man in his late teens or twenties with glioma. The chain links TRBV5-6 to TRBJ1-4; D gene ambiguous. The CDR3 DNA sequence: TGTGCCAGCAGCTTGTGGGGAACGAAGGCTGAAAAACTGTTTTTT. Its protein is CASSLWGTKAEKLFF.